This T cell receptor (beta chain) was identified in a study of chemoradiotherapy in HPV16-positive cancers. TCRdb's table, derived via immunoSEQ multiplex PCR, lists solely in-frame clones and lacks some. Of roughly 6,700 clones in the sample, more than 80% were seen once. For this clone: The antigen remains unidentified.

General study findings and limits: Candidate HPV-specific clones and E7-related TCR motifs grew in tumor during treatment.

This CDR3 region has 12 residues. V was cut by 8 bases and J by 7 bases, with 14 bases left in between. Germline values: CDR1 MNHEY, CDR2 SVGAGI. Repertoires were sampled repeatedly during chemoradiotherapy. The clonotype comes from a human donor with HPV-associated anogenital cancer. This specimen consisted of tumor tissue, obtained from a patient who underwent chemoradiotherapy. This chain connects TRBV6-5 to TRBJ2-5; D is unresolved. DNA of the CDR3: TGTGCCAGCGAGGCGGTAGTCGGGACCCAGTACTTC. Residues: CASEAVVGTQYF.